A selection of T cell receptor beta chains follows, all from one sample in a study of blood T cell repertoires in COVID-19. Data came from immunoSEQ multiplex PCR; TCRdb stores just in-frame clones and leaves some out. The sample contains about 320,000 clones, 80% to 90% of which appear only once. The sequenced material came from peripheral blood. Every receptor here comes from a woman in her 50s with acute or convalescent COVID-19. The CDR3 runs from the conserved cysteine through the conserved F or W. A D gene is named only where the DNA matches it firmly. A clone size is listed for some rows: how often the clone was seen (once, few, many), or a class if it is expanded.

d_gene: TRBD1
abundance: -
v_gene: TRBV5-5
len: 14
j_gene: TRBJ1-6
CDR3aa: CAIQTGDSDSPLHF
CDR3nt: TGTGCCATCCAGACAGGGGATTCGGATTCACCCCTCCACTTT

d_gene: -
abundance: -
v_gene: TRBV7-3
len: 15
j_gene: TRBJ2-1
CDR3aa: CASSPLGGSYNEQFF
CDR3nt: TGTGCCAGCAGCCCCTTAGGGGGATCCTACAATGAGCAGTTCTTC

d_gene: -
abundance: -
v_gene: TRBV28
len: 12
j_gene: TRBJ1-5
CDR3aa: CASCSGNQPQHF
CDR3nt: TGTGCCAGCTGCAGTGGCAATCAGCCCCAGCATTTT

d_gene: TRBD1
abundance: few
v_gene: TRBV5-1
len: 14
j_gene: TRBJ2-7
CDR3aa: CASSSQGASYEQYF
CDR3nt: TGCGCCAGCAGCTCACAGGGGGCTAGCTACGAGCAGTACTTC

d_gene: -
abundance: -
v_gene: TRBV30
len: 12
j_gene: TRBJ1-2
CDR3aa: CASAGANYGYTF
CDR3nt: TGTGCCTCCGCAGGGGCGAACTATGGCTACACCTTC

d_gene: -
abundance: -
v_gene: TRBV28
len: 13
j_gene: TRBJ1-5
CDR3aa: CASSLLNGQPQHF
CDR3nt: TGTGCCAGCAGTTTATTAAACGGTCAGCCCCAGCATTTT

d_gene: TRBD1
abundance: -
v_gene: TRBV2
len: 11
j_gene: TRBJ1-2
CDR3aa: CANDREYGYTF
CDR3nt: TGTGCCAATGACAGGGAGTATGGCTACACCTTC

d_gene: -
abundance: -
v_gene: TRBV25-1
len: 11
j_gene: TRBJ1-5
CDR3aa: CAGGPPWPQHF
CDR3nt: TGTGCCGGGGGCCCGCCCTGGCCCCAGCATTTT

d_gene: -
abundance: once
v_gene: TRBV21-1
len: 14
j_gene: TRBJ1-6
CDR3aa: CASSIRADNSPLHF
CDR3nt: TGTGCCAGCAGCATCAGGGCAGATAATTCACCCCTCCACTTT

d_gene: -
abundance: -
v_gene: TRBV12-3/TRBV12-4
len: 13
j_gene: TRBJ1-1
CDR3aa: CASSPFAGTEAFF
CDR3nt: TGTGCCAGCAGTCCGTTTGCGGGCACTGAAGCTTTCTTT

d_gene: -
abundance: -
v_gene: TRBV5-6
len: 15
j_gene: TRBJ2-2
CDR3aa: CASSHGQLNTGELFF
CDR3nt: TGTGCCAGCAGCCACGGACAGTTGAACACCGGGGAGCTGTTTTTT

d_gene: -
abundance: -
v_gene: TRBV7-2
len: 13
j_gene: TRBJ2-1
CDR3aa: CASSPRKFNEQFF
CDR3nt: TGTGCCAGCAGCCCGCGTAAATTCAATGAGCAGTTCTTC

d_gene: -
abundance: -
v_gene: TRBV19
len: 13
j_gene: TRBJ1-1
CDR3aa: CASQDRFNTEAFF
CDR3nt: TGTGCCAGCCAGGACAGATTTAACACTGAAGCTTTCTTT

d_gene: TRBD1
abundance: -
v_gene: TRBV18
len: 17
j_gene: TRBJ1-3
CDR3aa: CASSPQTGGFSGNTIYF
CDR3nt: TGTGCCAGCTCACCACAGACAGGGGGTTTCTCTGGAAACACCATATATTTT

d_gene: TRBD2
abundance: -
v_gene: TRBV10-3
len: 13
j_gene: TRBJ2-1
CDR3aa: CAIKLAGVNEQFF
CDR3nt: TGTGCCATCAAACTAGCGGGAGTGAATGAGCAGTTCTTC

d_gene: TRBD1
abundance: -
v_gene: TRBV7-2
len: 13
j_gene: TRBJ2-5
CDR3aa: CASSHGTGGTQYF
CDR3nt: TGTGCCAGCAGCCACGGGACAGGTGGGACCCAGTACTTC

d_gene: TRBD1
abundance: once
v_gene: TRBV12-5
len: 13
j_gene: TRBJ1-2
CDR3aa: CASGLANRGGYTF
CDR3nt: TGTGCTAGTGGTTTGGCAAACAGGGGCGGCTACACCTTC

d_gene: -
abundance: -
v_gene: TRBV3-1/TRBV3-2
len: 15
j_gene: TRBJ1-4
CDR3aa: CASSQVRQGIGKLFF
CDR3nt: TGTGCCAGCAGCCAAGTTCGGCAGGGAATCGGGAAACTGTTTTTT

d_gene: -
abundance: once
v_gene: TRBV5-1
len: 14
j_gene: TRBJ2-3
CDR3aa: CASSAGTDTDTQYF
CDR3nt: TGCGCCAGCAGCGCGGGGACAGATACAGATACGCAGTATTTT

d_gene: TRBD1
abundance: -
v_gene: TRBV15
len: 13
j_gene: TRBJ1-2
CDR3aa: CATSTTGPYGYTF
CDR3nt: TGTGCCACCAGCACGACAGGGCCCTATGGCTACACCTTC

d_gene: -
abundance: -
v_gene: TRBV19
len: 16
j_gene: TRBJ1-3
CDR3aa: CASTPPGRSSGNTIYF
CDR3nt: TGTGCCAGTACCCCTCCTGGCCGGAGCTCTGGAAACACCATATATTTT

d_gene: -
abundance: -
v_gene: TRBV21-1
len: 10
j_gene: TRBJ2-1
CDR3aa: CDGSTMKQFF
CDR3nt: TGTGATGGTTCGACAATGAAGCAGTTCTTC

d_gene: TRBD1
abundance: -
v_gene: TRBV9
len: 18
j_gene: TRBJ1-1
CDR3aa: CASSPSRGQGGMNTEAFF
CDR3nt: TGTGCCAGCAGCCCCTCAAGAGGACAGGGGGGAATGAACACTGAAGCTTTCTTT

d_gene: -
abundance: once
v_gene: TRBV27
len: 14
j_gene: TRBJ2-1
CDR3aa: CASSRTATYNEQFF
CDR3nt: TGTGCCAGCAGTAGGACAGCTACCTACAATGAGCAGTTCTTC

d_gene: TRBD1
abundance: -
v_gene: TRBV14
len: 16
j_gene: TRBJ2-2
CDR3aa: CASSDPGQGAAGELFF
CDR3nt: TGTGCCAGCAGCGATCCGGGACAGGGGGCCGCCGGGGAGCTGTTTTTT

d_gene: TRBD1
abundance: -
v_gene: TRBV4-3
len: 15
j_gene: TRBJ1-5
CDR3aa: CASSQERTGDQPQHF
CDR3nt: TGCGCCAGCAGCCAAGAAAGGACAGGGGATCAGCCCCAGCATTTT

d_gene: -
abundance: few
v_gene: TRBV24-1
len: 12
j_gene: TRBJ2-2
CDR3aa: CATGRDTGELFF
CDR3nt: TGTGCCACCGGCAGGGACACCGGGGAGCTGTTTTTT

d_gene: -
abundance: -
v_gene: TRBV30
len: 14
j_gene: TRBJ2-2
CDR3aa: CAWLIAGASGELFF
CDR3nt: TGTGCCTGGCTGATTGCAGGGGCTAGCGGGGAGCTGTTTTTT

d_gene: -
abundance: once
v_gene: TRBV29-1
len: 13
j_gene: TRBJ2-5
CDR3aa: CSVGTGRDETQYF
CDR3nt: TGCAGCGTTGGGACAGGGAGGGATGAGACCCAGTACTTC

d_gene: TRBD1
abundance: many
v_gene: TRBV18
len: 15
j_gene: TRBJ1-4
CDR3aa: CASSPGTGATEKLFF
CDR3nt: TGTGCCAGCTCACCTGGGACAGGGGCAACTGAAAAACTGTTTTTT

d_gene: TRBD2
abundance: -
v_gene: TRBV10-3
len: 15
j_gene: TRBJ2-3
CDR3aa: CAISGTSGGEDTQYF
CDR3nt: TGTGCCATCAGTGGGACTAGCGGGGGCGAGGATACGCAGTATTTT

d_gene: TRBD2
abundance: -
v_gene: TRBV5-4
len: 16
j_gene: TRBJ2-5
CDR3aa: CASSTGLAGGGETQYF
CDR3nt: TGTGCCAGCAGCACCGGACTAGCGGGGGGGGGAGAGACCCAGTACTTC

d_gene: -
abundance: -
v_gene: TRBV5-1
len: 14
j_gene: TRBJ1-1
CDR3aa: CASSRGQGSTEAFF
CDR3nt: TGCGCCAGCAGCAGGGGTCAGGGGAGCACTGAAGCTTTCTTT

d_gene: -
abundance: -
v_gene: TRBV5-1
len: 13
j_gene: TRBJ2-7
CDR3aa: CASSRTLSYEQYF
CDR3nt: TGCGCCAGCAGCAGGACACTTTCCTACGAGCAGTACTTC

d_gene: TRBD1
abundance: -
v_gene: TRBV6-5
len: 13
j_gene: TRBJ2-7
CDR3aa: CASSQVGQDEQYF
CDR3nt: TGTGCCAGCAGTCAGGTGGGACAGGACGAGCAGTACTTC

d_gene: TRBD1
abundance: few
v_gene: TRBV5-1
len: 15
j_gene: TRBJ1-4
CDR3aa: CASSFGTGGNEKLFF
CDR3nt: TGCGCCAGCAGCTTCGGGACAGGAGGAAATGAAAAACTGTTTTTT

d_gene: -
abundance: -
v_gene: TRBV4-2
len: 15
j_gene: TRBJ1-4
CDR3aa: CASSPYRESNEKLFF
CDR3nt: TGTGCCAGCAGCCCCTACAGAGAATCAAATGAAAAACTGTTTTTT

d_gene: -
abundance: -
v_gene: TRBV25-1
len: 15
j_gene: TRBJ2-5
CDR3aa: CASTPPGQGGETQYF
CDR3nt: TGTGCCAGCACCCCACCCGGGCAGGGCGGAGAGACCCAGTACTTC

d_gene: -
abundance: -
v_gene: TRBV5-4
len: 14
j_gene: TRBJ2-7
CDR3aa: CASRLDSLSYEQYF
CDR3nt: TGTGCCAGCAGACTTGACAGTCTCTCCTACGAGCAGTACTTC

d_gene: TRBD1
abundance: -
v_gene: TRBV5-1
len: 14
j_gene: TRBJ2-7
CDR3aa: CASSLGTGGYEQYF
CDR3nt: TGCGCCAGCAGCTTAGGGACAGGGGGCTACGAGCAGTACTTC

d_gene: -
abundance: -
v_gene: TRBV12-3/TRBV12-4
len: 12
j_gene: TRBJ1-1
CDR3aa: CASSPFISEAFF
CDR3nt: TGTGCCAGCAGCCCTTTTATATCTGAAGCTTTCTTT

d_gene: -
abundance: -
v_gene: TRBV4-2
len: 19
j_gene: TRBJ2-1
CDR3aa: CASSQDWATLISSYNEQFF
CDR3nt: TGTGCCAGCAGCCAAGATTGGGCCACGCTTATTAGTTCCTACAATGAGCAGTTCTTC

d_gene: -
abundance: -
v_gene: TRBV7-6
len: 15
j_gene: TRBJ2-3
CDR3aa: CASSLAASEADTQYF
CDR3nt: TGTGCCAGCAGCTTAGCTGCGTCTGAGGCAGATACGCAGTATTTT

d_gene: TRBD1
abundance: -
v_gene: TRBV4-3
len: 16
j_gene: TRBJ1-4
CDR3aa: CASSQEPGTDNEKLFF
CDR3nt: TGCGCCAGCAGCCAAGAGCCGGGGACAGATAATGAAAAACTGTTTTTT

d_gene: -
abundance: few
v_gene: TRBV10-3
len: 15
j_gene: TRBJ1-3
CDR3aa: CAINPDWDSGNTIYF
CDR3nt: TGTGCCATCAATCCGGACTGGGACTCTGGAAACACCATATATTTT

d_gene: TRBD1
abundance: -
v_gene: TRBV27
len: 16
j_gene: TRBJ1-4
CDR3aa: CASSFQSGTGREKLFF
CDR3nt: TGTGCCAGCAGTTTCCAATCCGGGACAGGGAGAGAAAAACTGTTTTTT

d_gene: -
abundance: -
v_gene: TRBV25-1
len: 15
j_gene: TRBJ1-1
CDR3aa: CASSSPGRGSTEAFF
CDR3nt: TGTGCCAGCAGTTCCCCCGGCCGGGGGAGCACTGAAGCTTTCTTT

d_gene: TRBD1
abundance: -
v_gene: TRBV6-5
len: 16
j_gene: TRBJ1-1
CDR3aa: CASSYFRDRGLTEAFF
CDR3nt: TGTGCCAGCAGTTACTTCCGGGACAGGGGGCTTACTGAAGCTTTCTTT

d_gene: -
abundance: -
v_gene: TRBV7-2
len: 15
j_gene: TRBJ1-2
CDR3aa: CASSLDRGFNYGYTF
CDR3nt: TGTGCCAGCAGCTTAGATCGGGGATTTAACTATGGCTACACCTTC

d_gene: TRBD2
abundance: -
v_gene: TRBV2
len: 15
j_gene: TRBJ2-1
CDR3aa: CASSEQAGIYNEQFF
CDR3nt: TGTGCCAGCAGTGAACAAGCGGGGATTTACAATGAGCAGTTCTTC

d_gene: -
abundance: -
v_gene: TRBV7-3
len: 13
j_gene: TRBJ1-1
CDR3aa: CASSEGQNTEAFF
CDR3nt: TGTGCCAGCAGCGAGGGACAGAACACTGAAGCTTTCTTT

d_gene: -
abundance: once
v_gene: TRBV27
len: 14
j_gene: TRBJ2-2
CDR3aa: CASSLLLLPGELFF
CDR3nt: TGTGCCAGCAGTTTATTACTGCTTCCCGGGGAGCTGTTTTTT

d_gene: -
abundance: -
v_gene: TRBV6-2/TRBV6-3
len: 13
j_gene: TRBJ1-2
CDR3aa: CASSYGQFYGYTF
CDR3nt: TGTGCCAGCAGTTACGGTCAGTTCTATGGCTACACCTTC

d_gene: -
abundance: once
v_gene: TRBV7-2
len: 14
j_gene: TRBJ2-4
CDR3aa: CASSSARTRDIQYF
CDR3nt: TGTGCCAGCAGCTCAGCTAGGACGAGGGACATTCAGTACTTC

d_gene: -
abundance: -
v_gene: TRBV29-1
len: 15
j_gene: TRBJ1-1
CDR3aa: CSVAWAFGENTEAFF
CDR3nt: TGCAGCGTTGCCTGGGCTTTCGGGGAGAACACTGAAGCTTTCTTT